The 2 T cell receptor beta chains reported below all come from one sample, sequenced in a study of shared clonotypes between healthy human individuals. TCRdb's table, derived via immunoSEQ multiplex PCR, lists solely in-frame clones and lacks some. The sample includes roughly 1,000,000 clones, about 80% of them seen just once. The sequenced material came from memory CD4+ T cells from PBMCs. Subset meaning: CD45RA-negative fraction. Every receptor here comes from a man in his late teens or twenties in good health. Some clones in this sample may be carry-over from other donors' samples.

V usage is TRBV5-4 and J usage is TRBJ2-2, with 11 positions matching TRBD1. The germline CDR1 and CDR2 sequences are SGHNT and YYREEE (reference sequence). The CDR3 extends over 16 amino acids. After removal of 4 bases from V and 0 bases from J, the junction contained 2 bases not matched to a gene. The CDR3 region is CASSPGQGANTGELFF. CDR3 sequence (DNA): TGTGCCAGCAGCCCGGGACAGGGGGCGAACACCGGGGAGCTGTTTTTT.

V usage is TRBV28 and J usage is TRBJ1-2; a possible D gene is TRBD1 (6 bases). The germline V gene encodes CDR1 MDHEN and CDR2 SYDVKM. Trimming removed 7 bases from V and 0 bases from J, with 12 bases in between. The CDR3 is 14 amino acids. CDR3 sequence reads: CASTTQGTNYGYTF. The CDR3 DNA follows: TGTGCCAGCACCACGCAGGGGACTAACTATGGCTACACCTTC.